Presented here are 19 T cell receptor beta chains from one specimen sequenced in a study of blood T cells in healthy people across ages. Then a second PCR, running roughly 7 to 12 cycles, was carried out with a sample-barcoded 5' primer and a J-beta primer mix. TCRdb used MiXCR to reprocess the 5' RACE reads, holding one entry per CDR3 protein. The table has over a million distinct CDR3 sequences, approximately 42% seen once. Sequencing was performed on blood. These receptors originate from a woman aged 18-29 years in good health.

This clonotype was seen a few times. The CDR3 DNA is TGTGCCAGCACCGAGGACAGGGCTACCCTCCACTTT. Protein: CASTEDRATLHF. The rearrangement links TRBV6-1 to TRBJ1-6; 8 bases match TRBD1. V was pared by 7 bases and J by 14 bases, with 7 bases of the junction left unmatched. CDR1 and CDR2 (germline): MNHNS, SASEGT. The CDR3 runs 12 residues.

This rearrangement joins TRBV20-1 to TRBJ2-5; TRBD1 is a possible D gene (5 bases). The DNA end is more similar to TRBJ2-7, so the J call may be wrong. The CDR3 is made up of 12 amino acids. Germline V lookup: CDR1 DFQATT, CDR2 SNEGSKA (reference sequence). CDR3 bases: TGCAGTGCGAAAGACAGTCCCTACGAGCAGTACTTC. Translation gives CSAKDSPYEQYF.

The chain uses TRBV6-2 or TRBV6-3 and TRBJ1-1; no reliable D call. The CDR3 covers 11 residues. The V and J ends lost 6 bases and 7 bases respectively, with 9 bases between them. Germline CDR1 reads MNHEY; CDR2 reads SVGEGT. The CDR3 region is CASSKTFEAFF. Written as DNA, the CDR3 is TGTGCCAGCAGCAAGACATTTGAAGCTTTCTTT.

The chain joins TRBV29-1 to TRBJ2-7; TRBD1 is a possible D gene (6 bases). The V gene's germline CDR1 is SQVTM and CDR2 ANQGSEA. This CDR3 region has 11 residues. Trimming stripped 7 bases from V and 0 bases from J, with 7 bases between. DNA of the CDR3: TGCAGCGCGGGACACTCCTACGAGCAGTACTTC. Amino acid sequence: CSAGHSYEQYF.

CDR3 sequence reads: CSARDLGFYEQYF. DNA for the CDR3: TGCAGTGCTAGAGATCTAGGCTTCTACGAGCAGTACTTC. The chain employs TRBV20-1 and TRBJ2-7; D is unclear. Germline V CDR1 and CDR2: DFQATT, SNEGSKA (reference sequence). The CDR3 contains 13 residues. The ends were cut back, 0 bases at V and 3 bases at J, with 9 bases in the middle.

This clonotype was picked up a small number of times. This sequence joins TRBV7-2 and TRBJ2-4; the match to TRBD1 covers 10 bases. CDR3 size: 16 residues. The V segment lost 7 bases and the J segment 11 bases; nucleotides outside the gene matches: 17. Germline CDR1 is SGHTA and CDR2 is FQGNSA. The CDR3 region is CASTVSGGQGGLVQYF. CDR3 sequence (DNA): TGTGCCAGCACCGTCTCGGGCGGACAGGGGGGGTTAGTTCAGTACTTC. The full variable domain, completed using reference TRBV7-2 and TRBJ2-4, is GAGVSQSPSNKVTEKGKDVELRCDPISGHTALYWYRQSLGQGLEFLIYFQGNSAPDKSGLPSDRFSAERTGGSVSTLTIQRTQQEDSAVYLCASTVSGGQGGLVQYFGAGTRLSVL.

This clonotype appeared many times. The J gene is TRBJ2-7, the V gene TRBV6-2 or TRBV6-3; no clear D gene. Germline assignment: CDR1 MNHEY and CDR2 SVGEGT. The V and J ends lost 5 bases and 6 bases respectively, with 8 bases between them. This CDR3 has 11 residues. CDR3 nucleotides: TGTGCCAGCAGTAATGGCGGCGAGCAGTACTTC. It encodes CASSNGGEQYF.

This clonotype was detected ten times or more. The CDR3 DNA reads as TGTGCCAGCAGTTTAATTTCCGGGGAGCTGTTTTTT. Translation gives CASSLISGELFF. The rearrangement links TRBV27 to TRBJ2-2; no clear D gene. CDR3 length: 12 amino acids. From germline, CDR1 is MNHEY and CDR2 SMNVEV (reference sequence). Trimming stripped 2 bases from V and 6 bases from J, with 4 bases between.

In its sample, this clonotype was seen a few times. The J gene is TRBJ2-1, the V gene TRBV27, with 9 bases identical to TRBD1. The CDR3 spans 17 residues. Germline V gene sequence: CDR1 MNHEY, CDR2 SMNVEV (reference sequence). Germline trimming cut 5 bases from V and 0 bases from J; bases unmatched to any gene: 8. This CDR3 is CASSVVDRGGSYNEQFF. CDR3 in DNA: TGTGCCAGCAGTGTAGTGGACAGGGGCGGCTCCTACAATGAGCAGTTCTTC.

The chain joins TRBV7-2 to TRBJ1-1; D is unclear. V was cut by 3 bases and J by 3 bases, with 11 bases left in between. This CDR3 spans 14 amino acids. Germline CDR1 and CDR2: SGHTA and FQGNSA. This CDR3 is CASSFRRGDTEAFF. The CDR3 nucleotides read TGTGCCAGCAGCTTTCGGCGGGGAGACACTGAAGCTTTCTTT.

V usage is TRBV4-3 and J usage is TRBJ1-1; TRBD1 aligns across 7 bases. V lost 2 bases to trimming and J lost 0 bases; unmatched junction nucleotides: 6. Germline CDR1 and CDR2: LGHNA and YSLEER. This CDR3 contains 16 residues. CDR3 bases: TGCGCCAGCAGCCAACAAAGACAGGGCTTGAACACTGAAGCTTTCTTT. Residues: CASSQQRQGLNTEAFF.

This clonotype was recorded a few times. This chain uses TRBV28 with TRBJ2-3; TRBD2 matches at 7 bases. Losses at the gene ends were 6 bases for V and 3 bases for J; bases not matched to a gene: 12. In germline, CDR1 is MDHEN, CDR2 SYDVKM. The CDR3 consists of 16 residues. The CDR3 DNA reads TGTGCCAGCAGCCCAGCAGCAGCGGGAAGTACAGATACGCAGTATTTT. The encoded protein is CASSPAAAGSTDTQYF.

Only a few counts were recorded for this clonotype. V usage is TRBV11-2 and J usage is TRBJ1-2; unclear D gene. The germline V gene encodes CDR1 SGHAT and CDR2 FQNNGV. V lost 5 bases to trimming and J lost 8 bases, with 15 bases between them. This CDR3 has 13 amino acids. CDR3 protein: CASSGGQVRGYTF. In DNA form, the CDR3 reads TGTGCCAGCAGCGGTGGCCAGGTCCGGGGCTACACCTTC.

The genes are TRBV28 and TRBJ1-5; D is unresolved. Germline CDR1 MDHEN, CDR2 SYDVKM. The CDR3 sequence is 14 residues long. Deletions cut 4 bases from V and 2 bases from J, with 9 bases between. The CDR3 protein is CASSWYGGNQPQHF. CDR3 in DNA: TGTGCCAGCAGTTGGTATGGAGGCAATCAGCCCCAGCATTTT.

The chain couples TRBV27 to TRBJ2-1; D perhaps matches TRBD2 (5 bases). Germline V CDR1 and CDR2: MNHEY, SMNVEV (reference sequence). The V end was cut by 1 base, the J end by 4 bases, with 11 bases between. There are 15 residues in the CDR3. CDR3 sequence: CASSLFRAAYNEQFF. The CDR3 DNA is TGTGCCAGCAGTTTATTTCGAGCGGCGTACAATGAGCAGTTCTTC.

The rearrangement uses TRBV4-3 and TRBJ2-3; TRBD2 aligns across 8 bases. CDR1 is LGHNA, CDR2 YSLEER, per germline. The trim removed 0 bases at V and 5 bases at J, leaving 10 bases unmatched. The CDR3 covers 17 residues. The CDR3 reads CASSQDPAGAMRDTQYF. CDR3 DNA sequence: TGCGCCAGCAGCCAAGATCCAGCGGGGGCCATGCGAGATACGCAGTATTTT.

This clonotype was detected only a few times. The chain has TRBV7-9 and TRBJ1-1, with D uncertain. Germline V CDR1 and CDR2: SEHNR, FQNEAQ (reference sequence). V was shortened by 7 bases and J by 1 base, with 19 bases between the two germline ends. This CDR3 comprises 16 residues. The CDR3 sequence: CASTLPLDGPNTEAFF. In nucleotides, the CDR3 is TGTGCCAGCACCCTCCCACTGGACGGACCGAACACTGAAGCTTTCTTT.

The J gene is TRBJ2-3, the V gene TRBV10-3; D gene unclear. CDR1 is ENHRY and CDR2 is SYGVKD in the germline V gene. Trimming stripped 2 bases from V and 0 bases from J, with 9 bases between. The CDR3 contains 15 residues. CDR3 sequence (DNA): TGTGCCATCAGTGAGCGGCTATCTAGCACAGATACGCAGTATTTT. Protein: CAISERLSSTDTQYF.

The rearrangement uses TRBV7-6 and TRBJ2-3; D possibly corresponds to TRBD1 (5 bases). Germline V CDR1 and CDR2: SGHVS, FNYEAQ. The CDR3 covers 16 residues. Between the trimmed V and J ends, which lost 2 bases and 1 base, there was a span of 13 bases. The CDR3 loop reads CASSLQGSPGTDTQYF. The CDR3 bases are TGTGCCAGCAGCTTACAGGGTTCGCCGGGCACAGATACGCAGTATTTT.